The next 14 T cell receptor beta chains were all read from a single sample in a study of blood T cell repertoires in COVID-19 (dated by TCRdb to 2019 to 2021). Library preparation employed the immunoSEQ multiplex PCR assay. Not all clones reach the TCRdb copy of this immuneACCESS table, which keeps in-frame sequences only. Checked studies attribute under half of the gap to unresolved V genes and leave the rest unexplained. The table for this sample lists 25,000 to 30,000 clones; over 75% of them were counted only once. Of the sample, over 20% is held by the ten largest clones. Sequencing was carried out using peripheral blood. The receptors were gathered from a human donor in a cohort sampled during active COVID-19.

The chain is built from TRBV11-1 and TRBJ2-1; 9 positions match TRBD2. Germline trimming cut 5 bases from V and 5 bases from J; bases unmatched to any gene: 10. CDR1 is SGHAT and CDR2 is FQDESV in the germline V gene (reference sequence). The CDR3 has 16 amino acids. CDR3 nucleotides: TGTGCCAGCAGCCGCCTTCTAGCGGGAAAGCACAATGAGCAGTTCTTC. Amino acid sequence: CASSRLLAGKHNEQFF.

This clone was recorded only once. CDR3: CSASGQGGGYTF. Written as DNA, the CDR3 is TGCAGTGCTAGTGGCCAGGGTGGAGGCTACACCTTC. The rearrangement uses TRBV20-1 and TRBJ1-2; a possible D gene is TRBD1 (5 bases). The CDR3 runs 12 residues. Between the trimmed V and J ends, which lost 3 bases and 8 bases, there was a span of 13 bases. CDR1 and CDR2 from the germline V gene are DFQATT and SNEGSKA (reference sequence).

The rearrangement links TRBV14 to TRBJ2-3; 8 bases align to TRBD2. This CDR3 region has 19 residues. CDR1 is SGHDN, CDR2 FVKESK, per germline. J gave up 2 bases and V 2 bases, and 15 bases lay outside the gene matches. CDR3 sequence (DNA): TGTGCCAGCAGCCAAAGAGGAAGAGGTAGCGGGGTTTACACAGATACGCAGTATTTT. Protein product: CASSQRGRGSGVYTDTQYF.

CDR3 protein: CASSPVAGSRRGYTF. CDR3 bases: TGTGCCAGCAGCCCAGTAGCGGGCTCTCGGAGGGGCTACACCTTC. The chain couples TRBV7-8 to TRBJ1-2; D unclear. Trimming removed 5 bases from V and 8 bases from J, with 21 bases in between. The CDR3 totals 15 residues. CDR1 is SGHVS and CDR2 is FQNEAQ in the germline V gene.

This sequence joins TRBV3-1 (or the pseudogene TRBV3-2) and TRBJ2-5, with D possibly TRBD1 on 5 matching bases. V was trimmed by 3 bases and J by 1 base, leaving 6 bases between them. This CDR3 spans 13 amino acids. Germline CDR1 LGHDT, CDR2 YNNKEL (reference sequence). Here the CDR3 reads CASSQTAQETQYF. CDR3 coding DNA: TGTGCCAGCAGCCAGACAGCCCAAGAGACCCAGTACTTC.

The V and J genes are TRBV4-3 and TRBJ1-4; D possibly corresponds to TRBD1 (5 bases). The CDR3 is made up of 13 amino acids. V lost 1 base and J 11 bases, leaving 11 bases between the germline ends. The germline V gene encodes CDR1 LGHNA and CDR2 YSLEER. The CDR3 region has the DNA TGCGCCAGCAGCCAAGGGGGTGGGGGGAAACTGTTTTTT. Encoded protein: CASSQGGGGKLFF.

CDR3 region: CSVEGGKTQYF. CDR3 DNA sequence: TGCAGCGTTGAGGGCGGGAAGACCCAGTACTTC. The chain employs TRBV29-1 and TRBJ2-5, with a weak D call TRBD2 (6 bases). V was trimmed by 3 bases and J by 6 bases, leaving 8 bases between them. The CDR3 extends over 11 amino acids. Germline V gene data show CDR1 as SQVTM and CDR2 as ANQGSEA.

The chain couples TRBV6-2 or TRBV6-3 to TRBJ2-7; weak D call: TRBD2 (5 bases). Trimming took off 2 bases at V and 3 bases at J, with 14 bases between the two ends. CDR3 length: 15 residues. Germline assignment: CDR1 MNHEY and CDR2 SVGEGT. The DNA of the CDR3 is TGTGCCAGCAGTTACCGGAGCATCGGACTCTACGAGCAGTACTTC. Protein sequence: CASSYRSIGLYEQYF.

This chain joins TRBV5-1 and TRBJ2-1; the match to TRBD2 covers 13 bases. Trimming at V came to 3 bases and at J to 10 bases, leaving 10 bases not matched to a gene. Germline V lookup: CDR1 SGHRS, CDR2 YFSETQ. CDR3 size: 16 residues. CDR3 sequence: CASSWGTSGASWEQFF. The DNA of the CDR3 is TGCGCCAGCAGCTGGGGGACTAGCGGGGCGAGCTGGGAGCAGTTCTTC.

V gene TRBV19 combines with J gene TRBJ1-6, with 7 bases that match TRBD1. Germline CDR1 is LNHDA and CDR2 is SQIVND (reference sequence). The J segment lost 8 bases and the V segment lost 9 bases, leaving 7 bases of the junction unmatched. The CDR3 is 13 amino acids. The CDR3 loop reads CASTDRVDSPLHF. CDR3 bases: TGTGCCAGCACTGACAGGGTGGATTCACCCCTCCACTTT.

The chain employs TRBV25-1 and TRBJ2-1, with 14 bases identical to TRBD2. The CDR3 is 15 amino acids. The V and J ends lost 5 bases and 6 bases, in that order; junction bases with no gene match: 3. CDR1 MGHDK and CDR2 SYGVNS come from the germline V gene. The CDR3 here is CASSRLAGGLNEQFF. CDR3 sequence (DNA): TGTGCCAGCAGTAGACTAGCGGGGGGGCTCAATGAGCAGTTCTTC. Variable domain in full (rest from reference TRBV25-1 and TRBJ2-1): EADIYQTPRYLVIGTGKKITLECSQTMGHDKMYWYQQDPGMELHLIHYSYGVNSTEKGDLSSESTVSRIRTEHFPLTLESARPSHTSQYLCASSRLAGGLNEQFFGPGTRLTVL.

The CDR3 is CASSSLAAYNEQFF. The CDR3 DNA follows: TGTGCCAGCAGTTCCCTAGCCGCCTACAATGAGCAGTTCTTC. This chain uses TRBV6-2 or TRBV6-3 with TRBJ2-1, with a tentative D call TRBD2 (5 bases). Germline lookup yields CDR1 MNHEY and CDR2 SVGEGT. The CDR3 loop spans 14 amino acids. With 4 bases removed from V and 2 bases from J, the gap between germline ends came to 9 bases.

The genes are TRBV5-3 and TRBJ2-7, with D possibly matching TRBD1 (6 bases). TRBV5-3 is marked as an open reading frame, function uncertain. With 5 bases removed from V and 3 bases from J, the gap between germline ends came to 15 bases. The CDR3 has 14 amino acids. CDR3 bases: TGTGCCAGAAGGTCACTGGGGGCTAACTACGAGCAGTACTTC. Amino acids: CARRSLGANYEQYF.

V gene TRBV10-1 combines with J gene TRBJ2-7; possible D gene TRBD2, 6 bases. V lost 9 bases and J 3 bases, leaving 15 bases between the germline ends. Looked up from germline, CDR1 is WNHNN and CDR2 is SYGVQD (reference sequence). The CDR3 is made up of 13 amino acids. The CDR3, as DNA: TGCGCCAGGGCGGGGACGGAGGGCTACGAGCAGTACTTC. Translating it yields CARAGTEGYEQYF.